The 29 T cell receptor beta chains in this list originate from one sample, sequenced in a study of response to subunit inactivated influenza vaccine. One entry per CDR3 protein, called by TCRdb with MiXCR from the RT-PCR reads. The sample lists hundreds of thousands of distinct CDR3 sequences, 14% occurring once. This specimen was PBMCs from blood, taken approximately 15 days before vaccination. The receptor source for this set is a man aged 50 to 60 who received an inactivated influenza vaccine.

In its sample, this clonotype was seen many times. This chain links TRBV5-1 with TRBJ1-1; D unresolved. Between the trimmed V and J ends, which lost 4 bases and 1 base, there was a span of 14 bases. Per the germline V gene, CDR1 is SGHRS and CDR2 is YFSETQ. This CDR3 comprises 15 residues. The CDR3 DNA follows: TGCGCCAGCAGCCTTCCAGGACTTAAGAACACTGAAGCTTTCTTT. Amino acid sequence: CASSLPGLKNTEAFF.

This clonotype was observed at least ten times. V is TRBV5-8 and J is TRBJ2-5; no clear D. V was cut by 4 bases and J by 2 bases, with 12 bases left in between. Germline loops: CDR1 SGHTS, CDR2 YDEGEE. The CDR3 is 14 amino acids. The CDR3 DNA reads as TGTGCCAGCAGCCCAAAAAGTTTTCAAGAGACCCAGTACTTC. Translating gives CASSPKSFQETQYF. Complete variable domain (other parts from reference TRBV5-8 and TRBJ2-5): EAGVTQSPTHLIKTRGQQATLRCSPISGHTSVYWYQQALGLGLQFLLWYDEGEERNRGNFPPRFSGRQFPNYSSELNVNALELEDSALYLCASSPKSFQETQYFGPGTRLLVL.

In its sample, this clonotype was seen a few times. CDR3 region: CASSLWGGGGNTGELFF. The DNA of the CDR3 is TGTGCCAGCAGTTTATGGGGAGGGGGTGGAAACACCGGGGAGCTGTTTTTT. V gene TRBV27 combines with J gene TRBJ2-2; tentatively, D is TRBD2 (7 bases). The V end was cut by 1 base, the J end by 2 bases, with 14 bases between. Germline V gene lookup returns CDR1 MNHEY and CDR2 SMNVEV (reference sequence). This CDR3 region has 17 residues.

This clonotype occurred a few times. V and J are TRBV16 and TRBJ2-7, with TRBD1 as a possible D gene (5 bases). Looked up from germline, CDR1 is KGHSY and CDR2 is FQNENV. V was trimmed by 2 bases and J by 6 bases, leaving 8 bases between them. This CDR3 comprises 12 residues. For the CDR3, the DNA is TGTGCCAGCAGCCAACAGGGTCCCGAGCAGTACTTC. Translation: CASSQQGPEQYF.

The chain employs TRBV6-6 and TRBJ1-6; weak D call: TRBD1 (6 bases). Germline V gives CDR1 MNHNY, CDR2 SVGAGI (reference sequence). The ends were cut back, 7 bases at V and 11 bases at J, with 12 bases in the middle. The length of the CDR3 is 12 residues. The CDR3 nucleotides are TGTGCCAGCACCCAACAGGGTCCACCCCTCCACTTT. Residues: CASTQQGPPLHF.

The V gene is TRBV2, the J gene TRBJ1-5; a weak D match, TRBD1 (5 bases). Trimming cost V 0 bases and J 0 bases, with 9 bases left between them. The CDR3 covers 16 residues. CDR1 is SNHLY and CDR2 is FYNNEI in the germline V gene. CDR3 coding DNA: TGTGCCAGCAGTGAAGCTAGGCAGGGTAGCAATCAGCCCCAGCATTTT. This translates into CASSEARQGSNQPQHF.

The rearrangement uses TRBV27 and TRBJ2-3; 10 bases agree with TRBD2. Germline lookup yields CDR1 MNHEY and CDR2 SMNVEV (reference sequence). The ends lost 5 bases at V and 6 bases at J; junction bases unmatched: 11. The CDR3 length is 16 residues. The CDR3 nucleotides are TGTGCCAGCAGTCCCCCCACTAGCGGGATTAGGGATACGCAGTATTTT. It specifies CASSPPTSGIRDTQYF.

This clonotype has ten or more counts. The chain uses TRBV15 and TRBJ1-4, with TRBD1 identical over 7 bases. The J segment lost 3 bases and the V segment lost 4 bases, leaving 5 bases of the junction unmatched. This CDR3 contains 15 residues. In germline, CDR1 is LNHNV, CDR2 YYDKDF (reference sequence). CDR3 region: CATSITGTANEKLFF. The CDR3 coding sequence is TGTGCCACCAGCATCACCGGGACAGCTAATGAAAAACTGTTTTTT.

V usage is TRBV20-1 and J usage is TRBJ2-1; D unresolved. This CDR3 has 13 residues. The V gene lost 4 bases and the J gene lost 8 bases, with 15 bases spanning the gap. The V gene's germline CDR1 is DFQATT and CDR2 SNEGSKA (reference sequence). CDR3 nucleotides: TGCAGTGCTAACAAGGTCAATGAGGATGAGCAGTTCTTC. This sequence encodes CSANKVNEDEQFF.

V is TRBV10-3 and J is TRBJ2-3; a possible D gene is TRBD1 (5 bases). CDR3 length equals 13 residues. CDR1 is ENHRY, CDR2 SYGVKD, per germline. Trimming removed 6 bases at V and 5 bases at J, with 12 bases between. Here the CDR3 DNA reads TGTGCCATCAGCGAAGACCAGGGAGATACGCAGTATTTT. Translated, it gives CAISEDQGDTQYF.

CDR3 DNA sequence: TGCAGTGCTAGAGACCAGGGGCGGTACGAGCAGTACTTC. The encoded protein is CSARDQGRYEQYF. The V gene is TRBV20-1, the J gene TRBJ2-7; D might be TRBD1 (6 bases). Trimming cost V 0 bases and J 4 bases, with 10 bases left between them. Germline CDR1 is DFQATT and CDR2 is SNEGSKA (reference sequence). CDR3 length: 13 residues.

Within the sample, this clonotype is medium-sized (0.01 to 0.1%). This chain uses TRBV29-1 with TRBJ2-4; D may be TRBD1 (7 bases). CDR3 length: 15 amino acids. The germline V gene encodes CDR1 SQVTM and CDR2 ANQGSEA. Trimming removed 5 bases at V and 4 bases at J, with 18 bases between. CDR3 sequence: CSVSGGIEPKNIQYF. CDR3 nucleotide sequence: TGCAGCGTTTCAGGGGGGATAGAGCCGAAAAACATTCAGTACTTC.

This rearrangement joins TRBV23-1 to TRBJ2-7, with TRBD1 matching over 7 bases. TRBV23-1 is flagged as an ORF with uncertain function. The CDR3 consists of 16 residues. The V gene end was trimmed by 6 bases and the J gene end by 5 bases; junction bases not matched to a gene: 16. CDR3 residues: CASSRPETGRRNEQYF. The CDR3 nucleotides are TGCGCCAGCAGCCGACCCGAGACAGGGCGACGGAACGAGCAGTACTTC.

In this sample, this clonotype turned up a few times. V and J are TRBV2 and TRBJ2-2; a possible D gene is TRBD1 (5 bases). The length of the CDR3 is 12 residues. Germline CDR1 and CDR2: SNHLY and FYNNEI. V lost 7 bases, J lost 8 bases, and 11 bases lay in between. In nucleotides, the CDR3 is TGTGCCAGCACTCAAGGGGCGGGGGAGCTGTTTTTT. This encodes CASTQGAGELFF.

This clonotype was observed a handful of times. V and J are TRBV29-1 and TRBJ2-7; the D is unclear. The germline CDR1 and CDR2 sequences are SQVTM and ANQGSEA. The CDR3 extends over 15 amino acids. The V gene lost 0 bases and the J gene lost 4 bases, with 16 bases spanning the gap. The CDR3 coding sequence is TGCAGCGTTGAAGAGAAGGGTTCCCGAAGATACGAGCAGTACTTC. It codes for CSVEEKGSRRYEQYF.

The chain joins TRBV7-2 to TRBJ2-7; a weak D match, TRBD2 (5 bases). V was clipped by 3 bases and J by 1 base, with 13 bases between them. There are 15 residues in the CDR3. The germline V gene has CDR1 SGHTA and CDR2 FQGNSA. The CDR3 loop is CASSFDGRGSYEQYF. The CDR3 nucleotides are TGTGCCAGCAGCTTCGACGGCAGAGGGTCCTACGAGCAGTACTTC.

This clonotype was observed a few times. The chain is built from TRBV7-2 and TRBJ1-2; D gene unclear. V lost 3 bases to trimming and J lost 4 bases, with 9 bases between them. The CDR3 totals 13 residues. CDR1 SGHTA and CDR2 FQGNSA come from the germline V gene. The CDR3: CASSLPNSYGYTF. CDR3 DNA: TGTGCCAGCAGCTTGCCGAACAGCTATGGCTACACCTTC. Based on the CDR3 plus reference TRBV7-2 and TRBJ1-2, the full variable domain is GAGVSQSPSNKVTEKGKDVELRCDPISGHTALYWYRQSLGQGLEFLIYFQGNSAPDKSGLPSDRFSAERTGGSVSTLTIQRTQQEDSAVYLCASSLPNSYGYTFGSGTRLTVV.

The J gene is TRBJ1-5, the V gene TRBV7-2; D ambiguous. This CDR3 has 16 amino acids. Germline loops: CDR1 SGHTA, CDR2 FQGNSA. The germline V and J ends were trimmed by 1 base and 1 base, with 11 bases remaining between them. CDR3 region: CASSLERHGSNQPQHF. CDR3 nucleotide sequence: TGTGCCAGCAGCTTAGAACGTCATGGGAGCAATCAGCCCCAGCATTTT.

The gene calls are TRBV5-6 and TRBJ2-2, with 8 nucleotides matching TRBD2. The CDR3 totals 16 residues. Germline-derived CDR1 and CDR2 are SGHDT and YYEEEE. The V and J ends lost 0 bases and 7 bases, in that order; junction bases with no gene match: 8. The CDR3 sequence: CASSLGSGGRYGELFF. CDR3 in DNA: TGTGCCAGCAGCTTGGGGAGCGGGGGTCGGTACGGGGAGCTGTTTTTT.

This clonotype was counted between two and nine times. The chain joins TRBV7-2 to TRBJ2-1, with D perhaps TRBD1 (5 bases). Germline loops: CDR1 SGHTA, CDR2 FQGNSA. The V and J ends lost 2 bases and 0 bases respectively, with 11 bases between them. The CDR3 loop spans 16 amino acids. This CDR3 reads CASSLSQGYSYNEQFF. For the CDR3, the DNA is TGTGCCAGCAGCTTAAGTCAGGGCTACTCCTACAATGAGCAGTTCTTC.

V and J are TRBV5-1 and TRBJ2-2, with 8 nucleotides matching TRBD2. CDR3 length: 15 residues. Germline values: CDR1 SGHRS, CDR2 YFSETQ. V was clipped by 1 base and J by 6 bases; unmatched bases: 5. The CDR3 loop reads CASSLFMTSAGELFF. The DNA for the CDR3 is TGCGCCAGCAGCTTGTTTATGACTAGCGCCGGGGAGCTGTTTTTT.

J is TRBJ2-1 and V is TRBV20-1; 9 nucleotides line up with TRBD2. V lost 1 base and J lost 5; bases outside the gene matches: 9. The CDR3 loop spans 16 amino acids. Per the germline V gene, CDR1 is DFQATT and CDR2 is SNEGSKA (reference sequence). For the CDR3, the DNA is TGCAGTGCTAGAGGGATTAGCGGGGGCTTCGACAATGAGCAGTTCTTC. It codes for CSARGISGGFDNEQFF.

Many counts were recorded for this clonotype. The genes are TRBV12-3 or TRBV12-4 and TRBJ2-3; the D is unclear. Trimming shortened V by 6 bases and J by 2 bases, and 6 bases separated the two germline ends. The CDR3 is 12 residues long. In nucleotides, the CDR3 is TGTGCCAGCAGGCAGACCACAGATACGCAGTATTTT. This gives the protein CASRQTTDTQYF.

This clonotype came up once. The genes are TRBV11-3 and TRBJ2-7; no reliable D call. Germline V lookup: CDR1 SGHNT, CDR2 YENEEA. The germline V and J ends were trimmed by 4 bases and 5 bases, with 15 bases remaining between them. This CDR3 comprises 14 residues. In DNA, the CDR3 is TGTGCCAGCAGCTCTGGAACTTATATCAACGAGCAGTACTTC. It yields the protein CASSSGTYINEQYF.

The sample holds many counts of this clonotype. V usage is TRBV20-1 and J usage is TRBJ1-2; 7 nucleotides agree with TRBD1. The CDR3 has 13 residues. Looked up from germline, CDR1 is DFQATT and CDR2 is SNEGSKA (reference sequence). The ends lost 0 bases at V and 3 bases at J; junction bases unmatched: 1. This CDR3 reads CSARDGTDYGYTF. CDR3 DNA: TGCAGTGCTAGAGATGGGACAGACTATGGCTACACCTTC.

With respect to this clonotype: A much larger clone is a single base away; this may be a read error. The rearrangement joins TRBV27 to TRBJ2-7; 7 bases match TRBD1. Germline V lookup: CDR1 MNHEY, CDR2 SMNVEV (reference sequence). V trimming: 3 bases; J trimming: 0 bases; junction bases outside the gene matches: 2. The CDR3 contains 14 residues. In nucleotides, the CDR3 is TGTGCCAGCAGTTTGGGACAGAACTCCTACGAGCAGTACTTC. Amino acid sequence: CASSLGQNSYEQYF.

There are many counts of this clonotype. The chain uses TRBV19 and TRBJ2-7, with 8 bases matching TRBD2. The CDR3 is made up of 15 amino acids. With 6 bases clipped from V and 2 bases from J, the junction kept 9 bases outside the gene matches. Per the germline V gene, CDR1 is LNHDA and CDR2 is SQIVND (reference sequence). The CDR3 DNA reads TGTGCCAGTAGCACGGCCAGCGGGGGAACCTACGAGCAGTACTTC. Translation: CASSTASGGTYEQYF.

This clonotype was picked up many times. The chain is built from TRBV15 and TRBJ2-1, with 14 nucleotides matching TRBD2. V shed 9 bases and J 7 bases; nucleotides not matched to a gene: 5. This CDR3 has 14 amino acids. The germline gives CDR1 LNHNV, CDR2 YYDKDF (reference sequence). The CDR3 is CATAGTSGSNEQFF. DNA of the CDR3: TGTGCCACTGCCGGGACTAGCGGGAGTAATGAGCAGTTCTTC.

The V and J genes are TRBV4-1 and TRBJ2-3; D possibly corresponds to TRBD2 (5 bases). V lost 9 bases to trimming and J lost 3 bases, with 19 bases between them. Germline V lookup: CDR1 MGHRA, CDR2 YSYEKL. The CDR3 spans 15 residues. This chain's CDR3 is CASKESETRTDTQYF. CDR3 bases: TGCGCCAGTAAGGAGAGCGAAACTAGGACAGATACGCAGTATTTT.